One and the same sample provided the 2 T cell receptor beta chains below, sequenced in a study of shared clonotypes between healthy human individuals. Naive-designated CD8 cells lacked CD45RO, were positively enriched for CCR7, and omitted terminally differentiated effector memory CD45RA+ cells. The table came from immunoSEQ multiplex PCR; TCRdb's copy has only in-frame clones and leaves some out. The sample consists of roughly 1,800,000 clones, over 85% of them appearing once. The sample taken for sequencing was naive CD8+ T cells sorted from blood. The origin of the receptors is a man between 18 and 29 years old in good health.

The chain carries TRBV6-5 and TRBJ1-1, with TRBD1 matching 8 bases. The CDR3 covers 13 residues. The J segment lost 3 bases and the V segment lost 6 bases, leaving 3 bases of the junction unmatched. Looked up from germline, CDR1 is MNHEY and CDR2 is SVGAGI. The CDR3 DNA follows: TGTGCCAGCAGCCCAGGGGGCCACACTGAAGCTTTCTTT. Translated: CASSPGGHTEAFF.

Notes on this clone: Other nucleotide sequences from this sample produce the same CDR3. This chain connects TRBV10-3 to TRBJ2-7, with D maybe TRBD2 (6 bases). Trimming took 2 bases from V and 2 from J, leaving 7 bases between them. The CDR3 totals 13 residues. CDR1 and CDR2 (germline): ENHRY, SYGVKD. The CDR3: CAISEGTPYEQYF. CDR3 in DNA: TGTGCCATCAGTGAGGGGACTCCCTACGAGCAGTACTTC.